The 15 T cell receptor beta chains presented below share a single source sample, sequenced in a study of T cell changes during pregnancy in multiple sclerosis (dated by TCRdb to the late 2010s). Receptor libraries were prepared by the immunoSEQ multiplex PCR assay. This immuneACCESS table, as held by TCRdb, lists in-frame sequences with V and J called but not all clones. Of the missing ones, under half trace to an unresolved V gene in checked studies; the others have no known cause. The sample table holds some 45,000 clones, of which 75% to 95% were seen once. Around 1.8% of the sample is taken by the ten largest. Sequenced here: CD4+ T cells from peripheral blood mononuclear cells, sampled after pregnancy. These receptors were obtained from a female donor in good health, enrolled as a control in a pregnancy study.

To note about this clone: One end of the junction is discordant with germline, which a read error may explain. The J gene is TRBJ1-4, the V gene TRBV7-7; 9 bases fit TRBD1. This CDR3 contains 18 residues. Germline values: CDR1 SSHAT, CDR2 FNYEAQ (reference sequence). The CDR3 coding sequence is TGTGCTAGCAGCCCTGGGACAGGGCGGGGTGCAACTAATGAAAAACTGTTTTTT. It encodes CASSPGTGRGATNEKLFF.

This chain joins TRBV2 and TRBJ2-3, with 10 bases lining up with TRBD2. Per the germline V gene, CDR1 is SNHLY and CDR2 is FYNNEI. The CDR3 has 16 residues. V dropped 5 bases and J dropped 1; count of bases not matched to a gene: 6. The CDR3 spells CASSILAGARTDTQYF. The CDR3 nucleotides read TGTGCCAGCAGTATTCTAGCGGGGGCCCGCACAGATACGCAGTATTTT.

The chain links TRBV30 to TRBJ2-5; TRBD1 matches at 8 bases. V shed 3 bases and J 5 bases; nucleotides not matched to a gene: 11. Germline assignment: CDR1 GTSNPN and CDR2 SVGIG (reference sequence). The CDR3 has 15 amino acids. The CDR3 region is CAWSYRGAGSETQYF. The DNA for the CDR3 is TGTGCCTGGAGCTACAGGGGGGCCGGTAGTGAGACCCAGTACTTC.

The chain is built from TRBV2 and TRBJ1-1; tentative D call: TRBD1 (5 bases). Germline-derived CDR1 and CDR2 are SNHLY and FYNNEI. V shed 4 bases and J shed 0 bases, with 9 bases lying between them. The CDR3 totals 14 residues. This CDR3 is CASSVQGMNTEAFF. The CDR3 DNA reads as TGTGCCAGCAGTGTGCAGGGCATGAACACTGAAGCTTTCTTT.

The rearrangement uses TRBV18 and TRBJ1-4; D gene unclear. Germline lookup yields CDR1 KGHSH and CDR2 LQKENI. The V and J ends lost 3 bases and 8 bases respectively, with 10 bases between them. This CDR3 is built from 13 residues. CDR3 DNA: TGTGCCAGCTCACCCCCTGAGAGAGAAAAACTGTTTTTT. It specifies CASSPPEREKLFF.

V gene TRBV7-2 combines with J gene TRBJ2-7, with D possibly matching TRBD1 (6 bases). The CDR3 has 15 amino acids. Per the germline V gene, CDR1 is SGHTA and CDR2 is FQGNSA. V shed 4 bases and J shed 4 bases, with 17 bases lying between them. The CDR3 DNA sequence: TGTGCCAGCAGCTCAGGGGCCAGCGGTACATACGAGCAGTACTTC. The encoded protein is CASSSGASGTYEQYF. Looking up the rest from reference TRBV7-2 and TRBJ2-7 gives the full variable domain: GAGVSQSPSNKVTEKGKDVELRCDPISGHTALYWYRQSLGQGLEFLIYFQGNSAPDKSGLPSDRFSAERTGGSVSTLTIQRTQQEDSAVYLCASSSGASGTYEQYFGPGTRLTVT.

V usage is TRBV14 and J usage is TRBJ2-7, with 11 bases identical to TRBD1. The CDR3 runs to 14 residues. V gave up 7 bases and J gave up 7 bases; unmatched junction bases: 9. Germline CDR1 SGHDN, CDR2 FVKESK. CDR3 region: CASKGTGGGEEQYF. CDR3 sequence (DNA): TGTGCCAGCAAGGGGACAGGGGGAGGTGAGGAGCAGTACTTC.

The chain employs TRBV7-2 and TRBJ1-5, with a tentative D call TRBD1 (6 bases). This CDR3 region has 15 residues. The V end lost 3 bases, the J end lost 3 bases, and 12 bases lay between the germline ends. Germline V lookup: CDR1 SGHTA, CDR2 FQGNSA. The CDR3 region is CASSFQGNDNQPQHF. CDR3 DNA sequence: TGTGCCAGCAGCTTTCAGGGGAACGACAATCAGCCCCAGCATTTT.

V gene TRBV7-6 combines with J gene TRBJ1-6; 9 positions match TRBD1. The V gene's germline CDR1 is SGHVS and CDR2 FNYEAQ. This CDR3 contains 16 residues. After removal of 5 bases from V and 7 bases from J, the junction contained 9 bases not matched to a gene. CDR3 in amino acids: CASSPAGTGINSPLHF. As DNA, the CDR3 is TGTGCCAGCAGCCCTGCTGGGACAGGGATAAATTCACCCCTCCACTTT.

The chain joins TRBV7-3 to TRBJ2-7; D perhaps matches TRBD2 (5 bases). Germline V lookup: CDR1 SGHTA, CDR2 FQGTGA. V lost 0 bases and J lost 5, with 8 bases in between. The CDR3 consists of 13 residues. The CDR3 reads CASSLTPGNEQYF. CDR3 sequence (DNA): TGTGCCAGCAGCTTAACTCCGGGGAACGAGCAGTACTTC.

This sequence joins TRBV5-3 and TRBJ2-5; D may be TRBD1 (6 bases). TRBV5-3 is identified as an open reading frame with a role that is uncertain. The CDR3 runs 15 residues. Deletions cut 4 bases from V and 3 bases from J, with 16 bases between. The CDR3 nucleotides read TGTGCCAGAAGCAACGGACAGATCGGGAAAGAGACCCAGTACTTC. Protein sequence: CARSNGQIGKETQYF.

This rearrangement joins TRBV5-5 to TRBJ2-7, with TRBD2 matching 10 bases. The junction had 3 bases not matched to a gene; V was cut back by 1 base and J by 2 bases. Germline CDR1 SGHKS, CDR2 YYEKEE (reference sequence). The length of the CDR3 is 15 residues. Here the CDR3 DNA reads TGTGCCAGCAGCTTGACTAGCGGGACTCCCTACGAGCAGTACTTC. It translates to CASSLTSGTPYEQYF.

The genes are TRBV7-2 and TRBJ2-5, with D possibly matching TRBD1 (6 bases). This CDR3 comprises 14 residues. The V end lost 2 bases, the J end lost 2 bases, and 9 bases lay between the germline ends. Germline assignment: CDR1 SGHTA and CDR2 FQGNSA. CDR3 sequence reads: CASSLWTVQETQYF. Here the CDR3 DNA reads TGTGCCAGCAGCTTATGGACAGTTCAAGAGACCCAGTACTTC.

This rearrangement joins TRBV6-1 to TRBJ1-2, with a possible D match to TRBD1 (5 bases). CDR1 and CDR2 from the germline V gene are MNHNS and SASEGT. The CDR3 consists of 15 residues. V was cut by 2 bases and J by 5 bases, with 15 bases left in between. The CDR3: CASSESLRALYGYTF. In nucleotides, the CDR3 is TGTGCCAGCAGTGAATCTCTCAGGGCGTTATATGGCTACACCTTC.

The chain combines TRBV15 with TRBJ1-5, with TRBD1 matching 7 bases. The trim removed 2 bases at V and 0 bases at J, leaving 16 bases unmatched. CDR1 and CDR2 from the germline V gene are LNHNV and YYDKDF (reference sequence). The CDR3 contains 20 residues. CDR3 nucleotides: TGTGCCACCAGCAGACCTTCGACAGGGTCGGGCCCCTATAGCAATCAGCCCCAGCATTTT. Translated: CATSRPSTGSGPYSNQPQHF.